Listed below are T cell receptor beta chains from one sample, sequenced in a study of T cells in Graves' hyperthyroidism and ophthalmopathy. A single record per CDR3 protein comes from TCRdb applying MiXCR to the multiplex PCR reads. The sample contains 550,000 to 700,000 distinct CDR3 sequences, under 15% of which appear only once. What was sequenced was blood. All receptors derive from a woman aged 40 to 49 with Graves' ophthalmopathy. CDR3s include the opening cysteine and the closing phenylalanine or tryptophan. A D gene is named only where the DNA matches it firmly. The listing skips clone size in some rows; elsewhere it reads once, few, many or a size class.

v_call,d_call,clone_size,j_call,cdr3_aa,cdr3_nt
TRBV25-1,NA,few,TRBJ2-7,CASSDPDRDEQYF,TGTGCCAGCAGTGATCCGGACCGGGACGAGCAGTACTTC
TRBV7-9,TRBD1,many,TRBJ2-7,CAIFRDSSYEQYF,TGTGCCATCTTCCGGGACAGCTCCTACGAGCAGTACTTC
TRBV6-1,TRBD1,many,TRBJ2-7,CASSVTGGIGYEQYF,TGTGCCAGCAGTGTCACAGGGGGAATAGGATACGAGCAGTACTTC
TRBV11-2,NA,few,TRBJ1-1,CASSSIHGGKKNTEAFF,TGTGCCAGCAGCTCGATTCACGGGGGGAAGAAAAACACTGAAGCTTTCTTT
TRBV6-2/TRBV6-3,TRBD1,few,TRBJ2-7,CASSRAGTGFGEQYF,TGTGCCAGCAGCCGCGCCGGGACAGGGTTCGGCGAGCAGTACTTC
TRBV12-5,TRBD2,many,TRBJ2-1,CASGLVPAGGPYNEQFF,TGTGCTAGTGGTTTGGTACCGGCGGGAGGGCCCTACAATGAGCAGTTCTTC
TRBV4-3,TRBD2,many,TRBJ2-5,CASSQSSTSGVETQYF,TGCGCCAGCAGCCAATCCTCGACTAGCGGGGTCGAGACCCAGTACTTC
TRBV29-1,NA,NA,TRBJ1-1,CSVVVRLNTEAFF,TGCAGCGTTGTAGTCCGACTGAACACTGAAGCTTTCTTT
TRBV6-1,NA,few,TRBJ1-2,CASRSDTNYGYTF,TGTGCCAGCAGGTCGGACACTAACTATGGCTACACCTTC
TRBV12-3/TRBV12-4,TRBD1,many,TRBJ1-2,CASSLAWDRANYGYTF,TGTGCCAGCAGTTTAGCCTGGGACAGGGCTAACTATGGCTACACCTTC
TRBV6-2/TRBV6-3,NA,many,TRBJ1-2,CASAQGLYGYTF,TGTGCGTCAGCTCAGGGCCTCTATGGCTACACCTTC
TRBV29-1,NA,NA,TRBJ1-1,CSVGNSGLGTEAFF,TGCAGCGTTGGCAACTCAGGGCTCGGCACTGAAGCTTTCTTT
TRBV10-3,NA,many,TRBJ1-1,CASHRDLNTEAFF,TGTGCCTCTCACAGGGACTTGAACACTGAAGCTTTCTTT
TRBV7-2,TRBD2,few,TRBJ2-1,CASSVAAGGYNEQFF,TGTGCCAGCAGCGTAGCAGCGGGAGGCTACAATGAGCAGTTCTTC
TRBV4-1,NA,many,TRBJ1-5,CASSHGLATQPQHF,TGCGCCAGCAGCCACGGACTGGCGACACAGCCCCAGCATTTT
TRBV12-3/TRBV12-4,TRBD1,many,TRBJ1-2,CASSVQGAGDYGYTF,TGTGCCAGCAGTGTACAGGGGGCTGGGGACTATGGCTACACCTTC
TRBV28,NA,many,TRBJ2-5,CASSPGVVETQYF,TGTGCCAGCAGCCCAGGGGTCGTGGAGACCCAGTACTTC
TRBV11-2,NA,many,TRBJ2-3,CASSLGWDTQYF,TGTGCCAGCAGCTTAGGGTGGGATACGCAGTATTTT
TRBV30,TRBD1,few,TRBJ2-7,CAWSGLGTGAYEQYF,TGTGCCTGGAGTGGGTTGGGGACAGGGGCCTACGAGCAGTACTTC
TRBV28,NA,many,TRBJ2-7,CASSLSRVSYEQYF,TGTGCCAGCAGTTTAAGCCGGGTCAGCTACGAGCAGTACTTC
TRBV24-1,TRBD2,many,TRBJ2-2,CATSDVGLAGATGELFF,TGTGCCACCAGTGATGTCGGACTAGCGGGAGCCACCGGGGAGCTGTTTTTT
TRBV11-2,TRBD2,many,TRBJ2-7,CASSQGLADVYEQYF,TGTGCCAGCAGCCAAGGACTAGCGGACGTCTACGAGCAGTACTTC
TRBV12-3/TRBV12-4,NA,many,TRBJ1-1,CASSSRAGVLGTEAFF,TGTGCCAGCAGTTCCCGGGCAGGGGTGTTGGGTACTGAAGCTTTCTTT
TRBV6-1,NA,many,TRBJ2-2,CASTHSRQDHTGELFF,TGTGCCAGCACCCACTCCCGACAGGACCACACCGGGGAGCTGTTTTTT
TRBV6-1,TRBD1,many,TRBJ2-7,CASSPRDRWNEQYF,TGTGCCAGCAGCCCCCGGGACAGGTGGAACGAGCAGTACTTC
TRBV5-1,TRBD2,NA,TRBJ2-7,CASSFSWTSGRASYEQYF,TGCGCCAGCAGCTTCTCTTGGACTAGCGGGAGGGCCTCCTACGAGCAGTACTTC
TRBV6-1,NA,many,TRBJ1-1,CASTIGPIRSGAFF,TGTGCCAGCACCATAGGGCCCATACGCTCGGGAGCTTTCTTT
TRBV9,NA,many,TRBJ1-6,CASSVGRDSPLHF,TGTGCCAGCAGCGTAGGCCGAGATTCACCCCTCCACTTT
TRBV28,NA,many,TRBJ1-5,CASRGFNQPQHF,TGTGCCAGCAGGGGGTTCAATCAGCCCCAGCATTTT
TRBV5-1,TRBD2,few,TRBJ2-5,CASTLAGYQETQYF,TGCGCCAGCACCCTAGCGGGGTACCAAGAGACCCAGTACTTC
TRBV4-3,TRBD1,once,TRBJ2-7,CASSQGGQGLYEQYF,TGCGCCAGCAGCCAAGGGGGACAGGGACTTTACGAGCAGTACTTC
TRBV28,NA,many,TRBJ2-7,CASTSGMVEQYF,TGTGCCAGCACCTCAGGGATGGTTGAACAGTACTTC
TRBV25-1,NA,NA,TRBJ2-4,CASSEIKGNIQYF,TGTGCCAGCAGTGAAATAAAGGGGAACATTCAGTACTTC